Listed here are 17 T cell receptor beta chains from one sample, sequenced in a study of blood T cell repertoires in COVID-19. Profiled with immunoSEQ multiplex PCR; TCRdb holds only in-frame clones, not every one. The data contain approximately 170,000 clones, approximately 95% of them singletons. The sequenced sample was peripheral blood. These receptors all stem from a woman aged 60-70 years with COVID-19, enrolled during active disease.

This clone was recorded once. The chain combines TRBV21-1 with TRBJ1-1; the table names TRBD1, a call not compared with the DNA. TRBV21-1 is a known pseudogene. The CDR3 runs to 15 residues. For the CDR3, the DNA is TGTGCCAGCAGCAAAGGACAGGGAGTGTACACTGAAGCTTTCTTT. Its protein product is CASSKGQGVYTEAFF.

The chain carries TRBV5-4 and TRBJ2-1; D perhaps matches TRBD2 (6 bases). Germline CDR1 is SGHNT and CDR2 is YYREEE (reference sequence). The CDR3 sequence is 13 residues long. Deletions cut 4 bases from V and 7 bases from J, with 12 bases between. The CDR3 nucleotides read TGTGCCAGCAGCCCAAGGGAGGCAAATGAGCAGTTCTTC. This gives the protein CASSPREANEQFF.

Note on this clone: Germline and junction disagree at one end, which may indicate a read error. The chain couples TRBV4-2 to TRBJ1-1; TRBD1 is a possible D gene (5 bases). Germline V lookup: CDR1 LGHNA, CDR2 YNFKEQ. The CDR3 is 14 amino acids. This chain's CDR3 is CASSQGRQNTEAFF. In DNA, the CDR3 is TGTGCCAGCAGCCAAGGTCGACAGAACACTGAGGCTTTCTTT.

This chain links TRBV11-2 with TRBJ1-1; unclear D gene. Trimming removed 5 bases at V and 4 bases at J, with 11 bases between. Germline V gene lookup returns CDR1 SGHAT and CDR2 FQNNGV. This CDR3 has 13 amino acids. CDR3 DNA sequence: TGTGCCAGCAGCGGTTTGTTGAGCACTGAAGCTTTCTTT. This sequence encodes CASSGLLSTEAFF.

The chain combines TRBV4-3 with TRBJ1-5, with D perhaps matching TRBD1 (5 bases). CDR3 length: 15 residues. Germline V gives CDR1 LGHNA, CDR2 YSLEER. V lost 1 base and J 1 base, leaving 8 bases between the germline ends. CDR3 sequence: CASSQGGRSNQPQHF. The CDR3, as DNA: TGCGCCAGCAGCCAAGGGGGCAGAAGCAATCAGCCCCAGCATTTT.

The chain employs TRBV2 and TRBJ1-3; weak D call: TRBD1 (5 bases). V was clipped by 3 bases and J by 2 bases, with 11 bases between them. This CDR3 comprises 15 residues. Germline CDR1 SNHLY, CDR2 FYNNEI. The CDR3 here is CASSELDRTGNTIYF. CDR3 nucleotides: TGTGCCAGCAGTGAGCTCGACAGAACTGGAAACACCATATATTTT.

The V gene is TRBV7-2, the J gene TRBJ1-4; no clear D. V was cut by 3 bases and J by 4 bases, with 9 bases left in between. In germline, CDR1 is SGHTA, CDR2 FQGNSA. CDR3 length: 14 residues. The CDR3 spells CASSFGKNNEKLFF. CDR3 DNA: TGTGCCAGCAGCTTCGGGAAGAATAATGAAAAACTGTTTTTT.

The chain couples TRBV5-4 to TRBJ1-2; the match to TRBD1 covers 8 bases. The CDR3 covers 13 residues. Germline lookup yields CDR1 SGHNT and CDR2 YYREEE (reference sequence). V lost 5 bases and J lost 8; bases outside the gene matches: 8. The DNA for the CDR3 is TGTGCCAGCAGTAATCAGGGGGCAGGCGGCTACACCTTC. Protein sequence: CASSNQGAGGYTF.

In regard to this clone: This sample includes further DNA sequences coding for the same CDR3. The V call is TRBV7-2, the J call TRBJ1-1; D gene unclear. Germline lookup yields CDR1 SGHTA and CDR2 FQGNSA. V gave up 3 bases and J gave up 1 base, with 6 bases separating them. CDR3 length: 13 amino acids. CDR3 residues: CASSFGENTEAFF. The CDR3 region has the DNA TGTGCCAGCAGCTTCGGGGAGAACACTGAAGCTTTCTTT. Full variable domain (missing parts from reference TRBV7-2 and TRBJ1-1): GAGVSQSPSNKVTEKGKDVELRCDPISGHTALYWYRQSLGQGLEFLIYFQGNSAPDKSGLPSDRFSAERTGGSVSTLTIQRTQQEDSAVYLCASSFGENTEAFFGQGTRLTVV.

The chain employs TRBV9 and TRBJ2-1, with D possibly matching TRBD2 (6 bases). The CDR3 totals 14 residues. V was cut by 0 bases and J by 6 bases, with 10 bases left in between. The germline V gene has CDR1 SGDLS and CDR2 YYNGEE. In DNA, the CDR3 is TGTGCCAGCAGCGTAGGTCAGGAGGGCAATGAGCAGTTCTTC. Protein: CASSVGQEGNEQFF.

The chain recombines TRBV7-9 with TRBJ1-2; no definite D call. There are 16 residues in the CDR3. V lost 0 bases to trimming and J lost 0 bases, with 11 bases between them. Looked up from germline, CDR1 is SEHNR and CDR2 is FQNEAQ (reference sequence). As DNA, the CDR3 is TGTGCCAGCAGCTTAGCGTTACACCAGACTAACTATGGCTACACCTTC. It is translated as CASSLALHQTNYGYTF.

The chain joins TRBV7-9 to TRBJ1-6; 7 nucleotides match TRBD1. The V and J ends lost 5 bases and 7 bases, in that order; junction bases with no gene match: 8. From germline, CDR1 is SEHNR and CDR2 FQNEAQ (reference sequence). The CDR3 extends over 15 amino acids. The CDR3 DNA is TGTGCCAGCAGCCAAATTCTACAGGGGAATTCACCCCTCCACTTT. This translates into CASSQILQGNSPLHF.

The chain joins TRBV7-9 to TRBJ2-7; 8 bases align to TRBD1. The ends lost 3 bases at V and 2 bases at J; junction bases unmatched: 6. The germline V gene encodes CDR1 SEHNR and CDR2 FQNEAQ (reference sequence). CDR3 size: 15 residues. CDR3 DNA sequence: TGTGCCAGCAGCTTGCTCCGGGACAGGCCCTACGAGCAGTACTTC. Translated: CASSLLRDRPYEQYF.

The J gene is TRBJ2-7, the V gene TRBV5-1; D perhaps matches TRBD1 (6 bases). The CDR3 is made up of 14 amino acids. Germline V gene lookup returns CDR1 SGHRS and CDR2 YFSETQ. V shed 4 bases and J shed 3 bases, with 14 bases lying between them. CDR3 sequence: CASSADSMRYEQYF. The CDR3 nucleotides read TGCGCCAGCAGCGCGGACAGCATGCGCTACGAGCAGTACTTC. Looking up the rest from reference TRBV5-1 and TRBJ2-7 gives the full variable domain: KAGVTQTPRYLIKTRGQQVTLSCSPISGHRSVSWYQQTPGQGLQFLFEYFSETQRNKGNFPGRFSGRQFSNSRSEMNVSTLELGDSALYLCASSADSMRYEQYFGPGTRLTVT.

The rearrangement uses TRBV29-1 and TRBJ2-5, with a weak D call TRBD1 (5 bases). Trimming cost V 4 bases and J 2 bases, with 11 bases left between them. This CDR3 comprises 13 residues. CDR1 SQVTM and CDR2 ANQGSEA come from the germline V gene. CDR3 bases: TGCAGCGTTGGGGCGACAGTGCAAGAGACCCAGTACTTC. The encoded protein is CSVGATVQETQYF.

CDR3 coding DNA: TGTGCCAGTAGTGCCGACCAGGGGAACACCGGGGAGCTGTTTTTT. Translation gives CASSADQGNTGELFF. The chain uses TRBV19 and TRBJ2-2, with a tentative D call TRBD1 (5 bases). Germline V gene lookup returns CDR1 LNHDA and CDR2 SQIVND (reference sequence). The ends were cut back, 5 bases at V and 1 base at J, with 11 bases in the middle. There are 15 residues in the CDR3.

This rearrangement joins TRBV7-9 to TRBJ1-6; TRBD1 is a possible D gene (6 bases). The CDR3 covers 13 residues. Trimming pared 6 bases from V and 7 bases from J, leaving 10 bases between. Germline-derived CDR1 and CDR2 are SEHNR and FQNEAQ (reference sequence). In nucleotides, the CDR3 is TGTGCCAGCAGTTCACAGGGAAATTCACCCCTCCACTTT. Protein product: CASSSQGNSPLHF.